This T cell receptor beta chain was documented in a study of cytomegalovirus exposure and HLA in healthy donors. The V and J ends lost 0 bases and 2 bases, in that order; junction bases with no gene match: 5. Looked up from germline, CDR1 is LGHNA and CDR2 is YNFKEQ. The CDR3 is 16 amino acids. This clone was found a few times. The PCR made use of 60 Vbeta and 13 Jbeta primers. Measured with immunoSEQ multiplex PCR; TCRdb has only the in-frame clones, and not every one. The table has under 200,000 clones, roughly 70% seen once. This sequence joins TRBV4-2 and TRBJ2-7; 9 nucleotides agree with TRBD1. This receptor was obtained from a woman aged 45-60 years in good health and CMV-seropositive. The sequencing input was PBMCs. The CDR3 is CASSQELRTGAYEQYF. CDR3 sequence (DNA): TGTGCCAGCAGCCAAGAGCTCCGGACAGGGGCCTACGAGCAGTACTTC.